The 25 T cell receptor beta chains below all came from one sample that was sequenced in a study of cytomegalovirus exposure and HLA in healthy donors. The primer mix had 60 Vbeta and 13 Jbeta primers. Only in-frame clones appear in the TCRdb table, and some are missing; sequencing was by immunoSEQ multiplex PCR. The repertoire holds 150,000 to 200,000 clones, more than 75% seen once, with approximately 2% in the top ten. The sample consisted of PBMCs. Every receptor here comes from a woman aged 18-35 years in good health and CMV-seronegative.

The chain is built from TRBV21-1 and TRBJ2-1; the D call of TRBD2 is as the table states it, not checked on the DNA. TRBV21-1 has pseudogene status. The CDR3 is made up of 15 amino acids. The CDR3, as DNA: TGTGCCAGCAGCAAGGGGGACGGCGGGGACAATGAGCAGTTCTTC. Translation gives CASSKGDGGDNEQFF.

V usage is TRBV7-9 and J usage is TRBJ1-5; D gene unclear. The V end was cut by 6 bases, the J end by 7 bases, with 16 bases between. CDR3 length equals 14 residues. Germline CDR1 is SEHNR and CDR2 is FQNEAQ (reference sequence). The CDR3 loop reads CASSTSEGSQPQHF. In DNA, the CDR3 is TGTGCCAGCAGTACCTCGGAGGGTAGCCAGCCCCAGCATTTT.

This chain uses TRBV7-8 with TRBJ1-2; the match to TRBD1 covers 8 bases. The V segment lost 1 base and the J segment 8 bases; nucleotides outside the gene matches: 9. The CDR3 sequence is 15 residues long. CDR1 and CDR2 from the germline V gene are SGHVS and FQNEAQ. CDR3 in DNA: TGTGCCAGCAGCTTAGGACAGGGGAGGGGTTGGGGCTACACCTTC. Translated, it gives CASSLGQGRGWGYTF. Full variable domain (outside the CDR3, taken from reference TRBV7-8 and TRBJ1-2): GAGVSQSPRYKVAKRGQDVALRCDPISGHVSLFWYQQALGQGPEFLTYFQNEAQLDKSGLPSDRFFAERPEGSVSTLKIQRTQQEDSAVYLCASSLGQGRGWGYTFGSGTRLTVV.

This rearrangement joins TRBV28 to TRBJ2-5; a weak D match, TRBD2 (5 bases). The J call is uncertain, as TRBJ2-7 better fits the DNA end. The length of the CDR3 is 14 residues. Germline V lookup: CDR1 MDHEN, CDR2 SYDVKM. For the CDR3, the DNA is TGTGCCAGCAGTTTAGGTGGGAGCTCCTACGAGCAGTACTTC. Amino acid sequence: CASSLGGSSYEQYF.

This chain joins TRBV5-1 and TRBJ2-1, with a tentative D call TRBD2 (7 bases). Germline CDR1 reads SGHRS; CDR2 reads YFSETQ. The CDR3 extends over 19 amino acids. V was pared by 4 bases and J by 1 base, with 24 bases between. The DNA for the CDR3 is TGCGCCAGCAGCGATCGGGGGCGGGTTGGAGCGGGGTCCTACAATGAGCAGTTCTTC. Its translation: CASSDRGRVGAGSYNEQFF.

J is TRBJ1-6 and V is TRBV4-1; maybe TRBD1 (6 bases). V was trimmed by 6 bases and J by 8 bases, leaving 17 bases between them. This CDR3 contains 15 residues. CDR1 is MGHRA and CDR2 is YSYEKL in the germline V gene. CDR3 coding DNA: TGCGCCAGCAGTTACTCAGGGGTGAGAGATTCACCCCTCCACTTT. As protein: CASSYSGVRDSPLHF.

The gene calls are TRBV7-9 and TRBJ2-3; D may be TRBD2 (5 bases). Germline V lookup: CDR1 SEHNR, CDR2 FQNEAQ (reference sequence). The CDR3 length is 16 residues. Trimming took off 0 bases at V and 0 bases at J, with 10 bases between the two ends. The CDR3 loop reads CASSLAPLASTDTQYF. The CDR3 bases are TGTGCCAGCAGCTTAGCGCCTTTAGCGAGCACAGATACGCAGTATTTT. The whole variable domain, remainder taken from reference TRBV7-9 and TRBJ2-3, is DTGVSQNPRHKITKRGQNVTFRCDPISEHNRLYWYRQTLGQGPEFLTYFQNEAQLEKSRLLSDRFSAERPKGSFSTLEIQRTEQGDSAMYLCASSLAPLASTDTQYFGPGTRLTVL.

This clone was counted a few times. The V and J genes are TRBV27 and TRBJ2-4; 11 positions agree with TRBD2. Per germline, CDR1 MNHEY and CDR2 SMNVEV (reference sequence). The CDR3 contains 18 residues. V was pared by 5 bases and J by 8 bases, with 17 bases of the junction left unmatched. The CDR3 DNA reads TGTGCCAGCAGTCTCCAAAGTTGGACTAGCGGGCGGGGATACATTCAGTACTTC. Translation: CASSLQSWTSGRGYIQYF.

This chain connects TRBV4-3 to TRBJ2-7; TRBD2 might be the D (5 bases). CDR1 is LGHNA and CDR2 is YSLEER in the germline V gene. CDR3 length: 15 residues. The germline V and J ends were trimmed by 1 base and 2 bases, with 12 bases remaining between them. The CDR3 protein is CASSQVQSGTYEQYF. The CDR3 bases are TGCGCCAGCAGCCAAGTACAGAGCGGAACCTACGAGCAGTACTTC.

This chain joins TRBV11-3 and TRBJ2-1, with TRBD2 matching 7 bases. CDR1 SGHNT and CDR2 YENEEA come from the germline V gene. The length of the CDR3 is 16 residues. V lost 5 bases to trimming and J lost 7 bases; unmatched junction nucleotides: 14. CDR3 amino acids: CASSPLAGATRNEQFF. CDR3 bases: TGTGCCAGCAGCCCCCTGGCGGGAGCGACTCGGAATGAGCAGTTCTTC.

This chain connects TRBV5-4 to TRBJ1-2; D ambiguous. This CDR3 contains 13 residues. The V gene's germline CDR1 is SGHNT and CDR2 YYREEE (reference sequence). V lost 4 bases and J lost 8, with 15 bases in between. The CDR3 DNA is TGTGCCAGCAGCCGGTCAGAGGCCGGGGGCTACACCTTC. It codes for CASSRSEAGGYTF.

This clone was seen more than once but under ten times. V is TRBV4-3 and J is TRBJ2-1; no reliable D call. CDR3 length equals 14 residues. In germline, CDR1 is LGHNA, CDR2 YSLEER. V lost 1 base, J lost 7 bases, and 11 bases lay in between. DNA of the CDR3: TGCGCCAGCAGCCAAGGTCTAGTCAGAAATGAGCAGTTCTTC. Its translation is CASSQGLVRNEQFF.

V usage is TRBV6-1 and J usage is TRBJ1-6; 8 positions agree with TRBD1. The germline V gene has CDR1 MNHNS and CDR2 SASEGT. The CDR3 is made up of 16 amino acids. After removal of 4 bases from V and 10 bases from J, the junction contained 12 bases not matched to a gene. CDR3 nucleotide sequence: TGTGCCAGCAGTGGAATTGGCAGGGGGCCCGACTCACCCCTCCACTTT. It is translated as CASSGIGRGPDSPLHF.

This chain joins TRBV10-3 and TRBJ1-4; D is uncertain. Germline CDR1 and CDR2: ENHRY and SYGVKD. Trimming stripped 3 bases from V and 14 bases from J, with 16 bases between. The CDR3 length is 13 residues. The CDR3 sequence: CAISEGREPGLFF. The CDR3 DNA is TGTGCCATCAGTGAAGGACGGGAACCGGGGCTGTTTTTT.

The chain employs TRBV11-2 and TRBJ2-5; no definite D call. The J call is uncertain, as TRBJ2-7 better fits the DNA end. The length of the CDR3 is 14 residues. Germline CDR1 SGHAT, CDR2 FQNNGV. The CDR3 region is CASSLAGANYEQYF. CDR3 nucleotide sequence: TGTGCCAGCAGCTTAGCGGGTGCTAACTACGAGCAGTACTTC.

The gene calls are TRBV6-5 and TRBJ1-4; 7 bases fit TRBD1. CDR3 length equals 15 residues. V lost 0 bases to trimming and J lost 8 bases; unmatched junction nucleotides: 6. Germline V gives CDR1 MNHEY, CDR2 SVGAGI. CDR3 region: CASSYSDRACEKLFF. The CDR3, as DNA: TGTGCCAGCAGTTACTCAGACAGGGCATGCGAAAAACTGTTTTTT.

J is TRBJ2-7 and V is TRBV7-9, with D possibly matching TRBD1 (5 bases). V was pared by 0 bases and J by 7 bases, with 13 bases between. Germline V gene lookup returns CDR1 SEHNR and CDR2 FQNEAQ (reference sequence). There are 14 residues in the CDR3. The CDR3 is CASSLAARVNEQYF. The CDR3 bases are TGTGCCAGCAGCTTAGCGGCCAGGGTAAATGAGCAGTACTTC.

For the CDR3, the DNA is TGTGCCAGCAGCCATCGACAGGTGAACACTGAAGCTTTCTTT. This sequence encodes CASSHRQVNTEAFF. The rearrangement joins TRBV7-9 to TRBJ1-1, with D perhaps matching TRBD1 (6 bases). V lost 5 bases to trimming and J lost 0 bases, with 10 bases between them. The CDR3 spans 14 residues. The V gene's germline CDR1 is SEHNR and CDR2 FQNEAQ (reference sequence).

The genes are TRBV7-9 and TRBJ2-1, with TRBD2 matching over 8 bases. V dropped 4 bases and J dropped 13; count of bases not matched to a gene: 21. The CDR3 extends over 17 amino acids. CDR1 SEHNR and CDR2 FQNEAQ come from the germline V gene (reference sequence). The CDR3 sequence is CASSSLMTSEGQETQFF. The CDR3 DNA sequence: TGTGCCAGCAGCTCCCTAATGACTAGCGAAGGACAAGAGACCCAGTTCTTC.

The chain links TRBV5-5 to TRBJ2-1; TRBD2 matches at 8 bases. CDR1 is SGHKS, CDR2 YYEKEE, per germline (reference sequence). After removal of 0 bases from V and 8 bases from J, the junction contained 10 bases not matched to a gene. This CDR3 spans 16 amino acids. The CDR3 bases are TGTGCCAGCAGCTTGGAACTAGCGGCAGGAGGTGATGAGCAGTTCTTC. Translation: CASSLELAAGGDEQFF. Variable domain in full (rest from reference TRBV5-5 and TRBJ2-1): DAGVTQSPTHLIKTRGQQVTLRCSPISGHKSVSWYQQVLGQGPQFIFQYYEKEERGRGNFPDRFSARQFPNYSSELNVNALLLGDSALYLCASSLELAAGGDEQFFGPGTRLTVL.

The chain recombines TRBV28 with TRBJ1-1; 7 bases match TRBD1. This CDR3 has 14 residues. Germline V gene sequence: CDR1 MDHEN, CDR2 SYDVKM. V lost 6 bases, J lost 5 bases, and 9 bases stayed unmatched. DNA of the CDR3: TGTGCCAGCAGCGACAGGGCCAACCCTACTGAAGCTTTCTTT. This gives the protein CASSDRANPTEAFF.

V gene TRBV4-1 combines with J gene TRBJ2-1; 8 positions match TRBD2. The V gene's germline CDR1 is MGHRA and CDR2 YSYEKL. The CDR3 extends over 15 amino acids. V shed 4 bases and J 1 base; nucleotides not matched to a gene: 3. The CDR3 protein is CASSPGLASYNEQFF. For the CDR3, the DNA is TGCGCCAGCAGCCCCGGACTAGCTTCCTACAATGAGCAGTTCTTC.

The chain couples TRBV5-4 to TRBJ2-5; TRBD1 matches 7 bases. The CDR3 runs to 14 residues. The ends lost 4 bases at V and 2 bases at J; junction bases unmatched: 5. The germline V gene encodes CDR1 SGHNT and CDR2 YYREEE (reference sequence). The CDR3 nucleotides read TGTGCCAGCAGCCAACAGGGGTCTCAAGAGACCCAGTACTTC. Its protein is CASSQQGSQETQYF.

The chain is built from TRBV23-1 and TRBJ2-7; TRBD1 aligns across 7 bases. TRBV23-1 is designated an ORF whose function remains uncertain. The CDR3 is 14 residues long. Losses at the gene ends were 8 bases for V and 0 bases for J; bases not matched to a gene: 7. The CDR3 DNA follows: TGCGCCAGCGCCTCCAGGGGGTTCTCCTACGAGCAGTACTTC. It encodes CASASRGFSYEQYF.

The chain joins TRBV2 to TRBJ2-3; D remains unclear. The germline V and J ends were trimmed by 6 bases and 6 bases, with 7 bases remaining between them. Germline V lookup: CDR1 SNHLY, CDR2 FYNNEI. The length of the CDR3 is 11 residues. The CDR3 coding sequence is TGTGCCAGCAGGGTCCAGGATACGCAGTATTTT. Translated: CASRVQDTQYF.